This is a list of T cell receptor beta chains from one sample in a study of identical twins. TCRdb re-called the 5' RACE reads through MiXCR, storing one row per CDR3 protein. The table lists roughly 280,000 distinct CDR3 sequences, over 8.5% of them singletons. These same data were also listed under a study on yellow fever vaccine responses in identical twins.

Input material: CD8+ T cells sorted from blood. The receptors here all came from a woman in her late teens or twenties in good health. The CDR3 runs from the conserved cysteine through the conserved F or W. A D gene is named only where the DNA matches it firmly. Some rows have no size entry. The others give once, few or many, or a class for an expanded clone.

J gene	D gene	V gene	clone size	CDR3 DNA	CDR3 protein
TRBJ2-3	TRBD2	TRBV9	many	TGTGCCAGCAGCTTTAGCGGGGGACTAACAGATACGCAGTATTTT	CASSFSGGLTDTQYF
TRBJ2-1	-	TRBV20-1	few	TGCAGTGCGGCGAAGGTGGATTCTTCCTACAATGAGCAGTTCTTC	CSAAKVDSSYNEQFF
TRBJ2-2	TRBD2	TRBV3-1	many	TGTGCCAGCAGCAGAGCGGGGGGGCCGAAGAACACCGGGGAGCTGTTTTTT	CASSRAGGPKNTGELFF
TRBJ2-1	TRBD2	TRBV4-2	many	TGTGCCAGCAGCCAAGAACTAGCGGGTAACAATGAGCAGTTCTTC	CASSQELAGNNEQFF
TRBJ2-1	-	TRBV5-1	many	TGCGCCAGCAGCTTGGAGGCTAGTAACCCCTACAATGAGCAGTTCTTC	CASSLEASNPYNEQFF
TRBJ2-5	TRBD2	TRBV11-1	-	TGTGCCAGCAGCCCCCGGGACTCCGAAGGTGGGCTAGCGGAAGAGACCCAGTACTTC	CASSPRDSEGGLAEETQYF
TRBJ2-7	-	TRBV10-3	-	TGTGCCATCAGGAAGGGTGCTGGAAGTAGCGAGCAGTACTTC	CAIRKGAGSSEQYF
TRBJ2-7	-	TRBV12-3/TRBV12-4	many	TGTGCCAGCAGCCCAAGACCGGACTCCTACGAGCAGTACTTC	CASSPRPDSYEQYF
TRBJ1-2	TRBD1	TRBV9	few	TGTGCCAGCAGCCCGGGACAGACTAACTATGGCTACACCTTC	CASSPGQTNYGYTF
TRBJ2-3	TRBD2	TRBV5-1	-	TGCGCCAGCAGCTTGGGGAGCGGGAGTAGCGCAGATACGCAGTATTTT	CASSLGSGSSADTQYF
TRBJ2-1	-	TRBV12-3/TRBV12-4	few	TGTGCCAGCACCCGAGGGGGGGAGATCTACAATGAGCAGTTCTTC	CASTRGGEIYNEQFF
TRBJ2-1	TRBD2	TRBV7-3	-	TGTGCCAGCAGCTTACAGGGTTGGACTAGTGGGGATGAGCAGTTCTTC	CASSLQGWTSGDEQFF
TRBJ2-1	-	TRBV12-3/TRBV12-4	many	TGTGCCAGCAGTTTTGGGACTGGAAGGGGAGAGCAGTTCTTC	CASSFGTGRGEQFF
TRBJ2-7	TRBD2	TRBV19	few	TGTGCCAGTAGTCCAGACTGGCGGGGGGGTTCGTACGAGCAGTACTTC	CASSPDWRGGSYEQYF
TRBJ2-3	TRBD2	TRBV27	-	TGTGCCAGCAGTGCCCCTAGCGGGAGAACAGATACGCAGTATTTT	CASSAPSGRTDTQYF
TRBJ2-7	-	TRBV7-9	many	TGTGCCAGCAGCCCTCTGGCGGGCGAGCAGTACTTC	CASSPLAGEQYF
TRBJ2-7	TRBD2	TRBV27	few	TGTGCCAGCAGCCTTGGACTAGCGGGGACGGGGGAGCAGTACTTC	CASSLGLAGTGEQYF
TRBJ2-4	-	TRBV28	many	TGTGCCAGCAACGGGCTAGCCAAAAACATTCAGTACTTC	CASNGLAKNIQYF
TRBJ2-3	TRBD2	TRBV20-1	few	TGCAGTGCGCGGGGGGGCGTGCCAGATACGCAGTATTTT	CSARGGVPDTQYF
TRBJ2-1	-	TRBV20-1	many	TGCAGTGCTAGCCCAGGGGGGAGTCTTTACAATGAGCAGTTCTTC	CSASPGGSLYNEQFF
TRBJ2-1	TRBD2	TRBV7-3	few	TGTGCCAGCAGCTTATTGTTTGCTAGCGGGGAAGGGGTTGAGCAGTTCTTC	CASSLLFASGEGVEQFF
TRBJ2-1	-	TRBV7-8	few	TGTGCCGGAGCGGAAGGGGTCAGGTACCCAAGCTCCTACAATGAGCAGTTCTTC	CAGAEGVRYPSSYNEQFF
TRBJ2-1	TRBD2	TRBV29-1	many	TGCAGCGTTGAAACTAGCGGGAGAGACTCCTACAATGAGCAGTTCTTC	CSVETSGRDSYNEQFF
TRBJ2-2	-	TRBV12-3/TRBV12-4	-	TGTGCCAGCAGTTTAATCGAAGGGGATAAGCTGTTTTTT	CASSLIEGDKLFF
TRBJ2-1	TRBD2	TRBV7-6	-	TGTGCCAGCAGCCTCTCCTTGAGCGGGAGCCCCCAAAATGAGCAGTTCTTC	CASSLSLSGSPQNEQFF
TRBJ2-5	TRBD1	TRBV27	many	TGTGCCAGCAGTTTTGCACAGGGGGAGACCCAGTACTTC	CASSFAQGETQYF
TRBJ1-1	-	TRBV6-1	many	TGTGCCAGCAGGATCTCTGGGTCCCGGGGCACTGAAGCTTTCTTT	CASRISGSRGTEAFF
TRBJ2-7	-	TRBV28	many	TGTGCCAGCCTCGGATACAGCTCCTACGAGCAGTACTTC	CASLGYSSYEQYF
TRBJ1-3	-	TRBV11-1	many	TGTGCCAGCAGCAAAGGACCACAGGAGCCTTCTGGAAACACCATATATTTT	CASSKGPQEPSGNTIYF
TRBJ2-7	TRBD2	TRBV10-3	-	TGTGCCATCAGTAAATCCGGGACAGGGAGACTAGCGGGACACTACGAGCAGTACTTC	CAISKSGTGRLAGHYEQYF
TRBJ2-1	TRBD2	TRBV20-1	many	TGCAGTGCTAGGACCGGGACTAGCGGCCATGAGCAGTTCTTC	CSARTGTSGHEQFF
TRBJ1-5	-	TRBV6-6	few	TGTGCCAGCATGCGGGATCAGCCCCAGCATTTT	CASMRDQPQHF
TRBJ2-3	TRBD2	TRBV7-2	many	TGTGCCAGCAGCTCGACTAGCGGGGGGGTCACAGATACGCAGTATTTT	CASSSTSGGVTDTQYF
TRBJ2-1	TRBD2	TRBV7-8	few	TGTGCCAGCAGCTTAGATCTAGCGGACAATGAGCAGTTCTTC	CASSLDLADNEQFF
TRBJ2-7	TRBD1	TRBV11-1	many	TGTGCCAGCAGCTCCCGGGACAGGGGCAGGACTGACACGTACGAGCAGTACTTC	CASSSRDRGRTDTYEQYF
TRBJ2-2	-	TRBV11-2	many	TGTGCCAGCAGCTTAGAAGGGGCCCGACTGTGGGAGCTGTTTTTT	CASSLEGARLWELFF
TRBJ2-3	-	TRBV21-1	-	TGTGCCAGCAGCAAAGTCCGCGGGAGGTGCACAGATACGCAGTATTTT	CASSKVRGRCTDTQYF